This T cell receptor (beta chain) was documented in a study of tumor-infiltrating lymphocytes in primary liver carcinoma. Looking at the study overall: These were node-negative, non-metastatic T1-T3 tumors of roughly 4 to 10 cm. Overall study results and limits: Tumors significantly exceeded blood in top-250-clone fraction (p = 0.039).

A remark on this clonotype: Its antigen is undetermined.

Blood RNA was derived from unsorted whole blood, and germline DNA was extracted too. The authors made TCR beta cDNA from approximately 490 ng total RNA with a constant-region primer. Slightly modified ARM-PCR, run as three nested multiplex PCR rounds, produced the TCR beta libraries. A C-beta reverse primer and TRBV1-TRBV30 forward primers served in each of the first two PCR rounds, at ten to eleven cycles apiece. MiXCR, run by TCRdb on the multiplex PCR reads, gives a single entry per CDR3 protein. The sample yields just over 300,000 distinct CDR3 sequences, 50% to 75% seen once. The germline V gene encodes CDR1 MNHEY and CDR2 SVGEGT. Trimming cost V 0 bases and J 0 bases, with 9 bases left between them. The length of the CDR3 is 16 residues.

The V call is TRBV6-2 or TRBV6-3, the J call TRBJ2-1; D unresolved. The clonotype was recovered from a woman aged 25 to 39 with primary liver carcinoma and hepatitis B virus infection. Sequenced material: peripheral blood. The CDR3, as DNA: TGTGCCAGCAGTTACTCGAGCAGACCCTCCTACAATGAGCAGTTCTTC. It codes for CASSYSSRPSYNEQFF.